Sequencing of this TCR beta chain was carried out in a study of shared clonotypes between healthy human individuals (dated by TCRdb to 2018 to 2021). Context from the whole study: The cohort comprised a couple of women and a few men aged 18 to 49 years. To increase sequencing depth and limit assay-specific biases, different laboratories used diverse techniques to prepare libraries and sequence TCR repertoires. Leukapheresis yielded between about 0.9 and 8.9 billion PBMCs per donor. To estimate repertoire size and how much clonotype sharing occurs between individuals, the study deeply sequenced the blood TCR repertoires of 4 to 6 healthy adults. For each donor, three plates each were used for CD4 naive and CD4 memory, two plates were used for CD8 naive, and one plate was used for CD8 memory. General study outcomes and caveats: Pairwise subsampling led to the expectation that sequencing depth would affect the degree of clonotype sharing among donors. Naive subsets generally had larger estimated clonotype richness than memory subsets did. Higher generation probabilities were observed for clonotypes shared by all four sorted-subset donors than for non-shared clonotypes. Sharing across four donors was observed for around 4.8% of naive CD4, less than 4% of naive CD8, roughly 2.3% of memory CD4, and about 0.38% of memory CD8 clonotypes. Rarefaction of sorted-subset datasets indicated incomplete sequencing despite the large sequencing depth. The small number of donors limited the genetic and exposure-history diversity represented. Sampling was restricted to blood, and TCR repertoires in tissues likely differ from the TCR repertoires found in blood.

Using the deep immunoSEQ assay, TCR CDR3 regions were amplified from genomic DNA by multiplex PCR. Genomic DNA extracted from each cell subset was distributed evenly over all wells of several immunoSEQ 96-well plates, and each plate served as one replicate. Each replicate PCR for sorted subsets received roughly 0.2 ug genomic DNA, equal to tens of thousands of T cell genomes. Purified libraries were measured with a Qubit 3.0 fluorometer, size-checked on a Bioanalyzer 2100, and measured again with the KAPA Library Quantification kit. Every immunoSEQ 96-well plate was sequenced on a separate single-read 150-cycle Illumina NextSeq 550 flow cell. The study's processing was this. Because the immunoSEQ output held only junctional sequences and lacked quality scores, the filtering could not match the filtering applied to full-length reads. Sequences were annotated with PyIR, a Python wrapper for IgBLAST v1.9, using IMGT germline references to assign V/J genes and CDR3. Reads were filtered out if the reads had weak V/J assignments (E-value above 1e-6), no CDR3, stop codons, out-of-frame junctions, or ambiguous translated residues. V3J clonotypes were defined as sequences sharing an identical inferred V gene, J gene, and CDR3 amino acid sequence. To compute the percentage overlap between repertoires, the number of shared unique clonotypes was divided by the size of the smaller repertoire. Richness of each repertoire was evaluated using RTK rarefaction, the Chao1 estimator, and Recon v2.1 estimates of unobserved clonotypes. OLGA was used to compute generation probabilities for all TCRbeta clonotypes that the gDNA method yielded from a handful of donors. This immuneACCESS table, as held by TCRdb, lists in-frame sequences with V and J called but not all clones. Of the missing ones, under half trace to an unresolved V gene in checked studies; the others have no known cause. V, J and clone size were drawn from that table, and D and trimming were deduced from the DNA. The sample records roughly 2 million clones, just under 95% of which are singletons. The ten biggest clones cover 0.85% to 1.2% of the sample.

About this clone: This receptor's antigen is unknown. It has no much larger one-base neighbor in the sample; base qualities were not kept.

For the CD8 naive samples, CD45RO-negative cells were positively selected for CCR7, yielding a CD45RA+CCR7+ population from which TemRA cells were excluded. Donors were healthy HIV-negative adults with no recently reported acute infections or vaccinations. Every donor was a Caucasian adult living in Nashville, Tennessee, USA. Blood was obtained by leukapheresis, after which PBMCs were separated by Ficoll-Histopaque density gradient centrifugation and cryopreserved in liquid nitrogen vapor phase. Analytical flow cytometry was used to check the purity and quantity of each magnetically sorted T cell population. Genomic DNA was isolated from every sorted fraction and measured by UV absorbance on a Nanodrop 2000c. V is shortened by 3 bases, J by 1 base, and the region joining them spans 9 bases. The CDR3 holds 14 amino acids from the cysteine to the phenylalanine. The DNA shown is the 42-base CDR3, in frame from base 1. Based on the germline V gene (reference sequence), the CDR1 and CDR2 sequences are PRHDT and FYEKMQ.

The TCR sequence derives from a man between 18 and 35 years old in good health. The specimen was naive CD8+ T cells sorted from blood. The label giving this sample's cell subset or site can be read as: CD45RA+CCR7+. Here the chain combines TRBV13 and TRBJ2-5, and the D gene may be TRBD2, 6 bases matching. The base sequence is TGTGCCAGCAGCTTGCGGGGTCCCCAAGAGACCCAGTACTTC. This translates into CASSLRGPQETQYF.